The rows below give T cell receptor beta chains drawn from one sample of a study of T cells in Graves' hyperthyroidism and ophthalmopathy. TCRdb processed the multiplex PCR reads anew with MiXCR; each CDR3 protein has one entry. Of approximately 420,000 distinct CDR3 sequences in the sample, more than 12% were seen once. The sequencing input was blood. These receptors were obtained from a woman in her twenties or thirties with Graves' hyperthyroidism. Each CDR3 is given without its conserved first and last residue. Fields, in order: CDR3 protein, V gene, J gene.

ASSPSGGVPGELF	TRBV27	TRBJ2-2
SVLQGDTQY	TRBV29-1	TRBJ2-3
ASSDEDGAGLAGGAVNEQF	TRBV6-1	TRBJ2-1
AWSDPGRGSYNEQF	TRBV30	TRBJ2-1
ASSSGQGDTDTQY	TRBV12-3/TRBV12-4	TRBJ2-3
ASSPGLAKDTQY	TRBV4-1	TRBJ2-3
ASSLRDRSNEKLF	TRBV27	TRBJ1-4
ASSLGGRTDTQY	TRBV5-1	TRBJ2-3
ASSRPSSGSYEQY	TRBV4-1	TRBJ2-7
ASFPGQIQETQY	TRBV28	TRBJ2-5
ASSTGTGEKDQPQH	TRBV6-2/TRBV6-3	TRBJ1-5
ASSEVQGGNIQY	TRBV2	TRBJ2-4
ASSLPSKGGDGYT	TRBV5-1	TRBJ1-2
SARVGSGITEAF	TRBV20-1	TRBJ1-1
ASSTTPWGEKLF	TRBV9	TRBJ1-4
ASSFPSGSDEQY	TRBV7-9	TRBJ2-7
ASGYPSNQPQH	TRBV2	TRBJ1-5
ASSSLTGQETQY	TRBV2	TRBJ2-5
ASSGRTSAATDTQY	TRBV14	TRBJ2-3
ASSLSKGGSRSEQF	TRBV7-3	TRBJ2-1
ASRTQGALATGELF	TRBV12-3/TRBV12-4	TRBJ2-2
ASSLGQTDGTGELF	TRBV7-2	TRBJ2-2
AISGGTGEAYGHT	TRBV10-3	TRBJ1-2
ASRGKRSRPGLASYEQY	TRBV27	TRBJ2-7
ASSRGTDRHSSYNEQF	TRBV5-1	TRBJ2-1
ASSQLVRLAREQY	TRBV5-5	TRBJ2-7
ASSEGASSGDTQY	TRBV25-1	TRBJ2-3
ASSLEGTDTQY	TRBV5-1	TRBJ2-3
SGRTSGSSSEQF	TRBV29-1	TRBJ2-1
ASSLEDTISYEQY	TRBV11-2	TRBJ2-7
SARTSEGTGELF	TRBV20-1	TRBJ2-2
ASSLQALREQF	TRBV7-2	TRBJ2-1
AWTIGDEQF	TRBV30	TRBJ2-1
ASSHRAAWGYT	TRBV4-1	TRBJ1-2
ASSGDQQQGRRWYNEQF	TRBV5-5	TRBJ2-1
ASSLGWSYNEQF	TRBV28	TRBJ2-1
ASSSGQGAWLNTEAF	TRBV5-1	TRBJ1-1
ASNPSARDSYEQY	TRBV28	TRBJ2-7
ASSAGLAGGPGETQY	TRBV11-2	TRBJ2-5
ASSEGGSGGETQY	TRBV2	TRBJ2-5
ASSTLLGVYNEQF	TRBV9	TRBJ2-1
SASGSGNEQF	TRBV20-1	TRBJ2-1
ASNHWGSNQETQY	TRBV19	TRBJ2-5